These T cell receptor beta chains were read from a single sample in a study of T-cell memory formation after mild COVID-19. Using its own MiXCR run on the 5' RACE reads, TCRdb lists one record per CDR3 protein. The data hold 150,000 or so distinct CDR3 sequences, with around 30% observed a single time. The source material was PBMCs or a T cell subset sorted from them (not recorded which). The receptors were gathered from an adult woman who had mild COVID-19 (a few samples of this study predate the infection). Cell type and time point are not known. CDR3s include the opening cysteine and the closing phenylalanine or tryptophan. A D gene is named only where the DNA matches it firmly. The size entry is marked missing in some rows and otherwise reads once, few, many or a size class.

>TRBV7-9|TRBJ2-3|.|.
CASSSMETDTQYF
TGTGCCAGCAGCTCAATGGAAACAGATACGCAGTATTTT
>TRBV7-8|TRBJ2-7|few|.
CASSLRLDTYEQYF
TGTGCCAGCAGCTTACGTCTGGATACCTACGAGCAGTACTTC
>TRBV7-6|TRBJ1-5|.|.
CASSSGPWINQPQHF
TGTGCCAGCAGCTCGGGACCGTGGATCAATCAGCCCCAGCATTTT
>TRBV6-6|TRBJ1-2|.|.
CASSTTLAGNYGYTF
TGTGCCAGCAGTACAACTCTCGCAGGGAACTATGGCTACACCTTC
>TRBV29-1|TRBJ1-2|.|.
CSVKEGSGGYTF
TGCAGCGTCAAGGAGGGATCCGGTGGCTACACCTTC
>TRBV6-5|TRBJ2-2|once|TRBD1
CASSYFPPRQGNTGELFF
TGTGCCAGCAGTTACTTTCCTCCCCGACAGGGGAACACCGGGGAGCTGTTTTTT
>TRBV20-1|TRBJ2-4|once|.
CSAIPRDFQNIQYF
TGCAGTGCTATTCCCCGGGACTTTCAAAACATTCAGTACTTC
>TRBV27|TRBJ2-7|few|.
CASSFRISYEQYF
TGTGCCAGCAGTTTTCGGATCTCCTACGAGCAGTACTTC
>TRBV12-3/TRBV12-4|TRBJ1-1|.|.
CASSLVGGGAEAFF
TGTGCCAGCAGTTTAGTAGGGGGTGGGGCTGAAGCTTTCTTT
>TRBV7-2|TRBJ1-1|.|.
CASSLGHSNTEAFF
TGTGCCAGCAGCTTAGGACATTCGAACACTGAAGCTTTCTTT
>TRBV12-3/TRBV12-4|TRBJ1-6|.|TRBD1
CASSGTGSVSPLHF
TGTGCCAGCAGTGGGACAGGGTCTGTTTCACCCCTCCACTTT
>TRBV11-2|TRBJ2-1|once|TRBD1
CASSSYRGLNEQFF
TGTGCCAGCAGCTCCTACAGGGGCCTTAATGAGCAGTTCTTC
>TRBV21-1|TRBJ2-1|.|.
CASTKGGYYPPNEQFF
TGTGCCAGCACCAAGGGAGGCTACTACCCCCCCAATGAGCAGTTCTTC
>TRBV7-9|TRBJ2-7|.|TRBD2
CASRSGGSSYEQYF
TGTGCCAGCAGGTCTGGCGGGAGCTCCTACGAGCAGTACTTC
>TRBV20-1|TRBJ2-7|once|TRBD1
CSAPDRGLHEQYF
TGCAGTGCACCGGACAGGGGCCTCCACGAGCAGTACTTC
>TRBV12-3/TRBV12-4|TRBJ2-7|.|.
CASSYVIGGFSYF
TGTGCCAGCAGTTATGTGATCGGGGGATTTTCGTACTTC
>TRBV14|TRBJ2-7|.|.
CASSPRGFYEQYF
TGTGCCAGCAGCCCTAGAGGTTTCTACGAGCAGTACTTC
>TRBV5-1|TRBJ2-7|few|TRBD1
CASSLAGDSTYEQYF
TGCGCCAGCAGCTTGGCCGGGGACAGCACCTACGAGCAGTACTTC
>TRBV7-3|TRBJ1-1|few|.
CASSPMGANTEAFF
TGTGCCAGCAGCCCCATGGGGGCAAACACTGAAGCTTTCTTT
>TRBV9|TRBJ2-7|.|TRBD2
CASSTSSGSFSEQYF
TGTGCCAGCAGCACATCTAGCGGTAGCTTTTCCGAGCAGTACTTC
>TRBV7-9|TRBJ2-1|few|TRBD2
CASSLVALAGVNEQFF
TGTGCCAGCAGCTTAGTGGCCCTAGCGGGAGTTAATGAGCAGTTCTTC
>TRBV27|TRBJ2-1|.|.
CASTWGLVGGGPGFSYNEQFF
TGTGCCAGCACCTGGGGCTTGGTAGGAGGGGGACCGGGATTCTCCTACAATGAGCAGTTCTTC
>TRBV9|TRBJ2-7|.|TRBD2
CASSVQAGSSYEQYF
TGTGCCAGCAGCGTCCAAGCGGGGAGCTCCTACGAGCAGTACTTC
>TRBV5-1|TRBJ2-5|many|.
CASSLKETQYF
TGCGCCAGCAGCTTGAAAGAGACCCAGTACTTC
>TRBV20-1|TRBJ1-1|.|TRBD1
CSAKITGGFEAFF
TGCAGTGCTAAGATAACAGGGGGCTTTGAAGCTTTCTTT
>TRBV3-1|TRBJ2-7|.|.
CASSPAAGTPYEQYF
TGTGCCAGCAGCCCCGCCGCAGGGACCCCCTACGAGCAGTACTTC
>TRBV5-1|TRBJ2-1|.|.
CASSYYSNNEQFF
TGCGCCAGCAGCTATTACTCGAACAATGAGCAGTTCTTC
>TRBV6-4|TRBJ2-1|.|.
CASSPGPTYNEQFF
TGTGCCAGCAGTCCAGGGCCTACCTACAATGAGCAGTTCTTC
>TRBV7-2|TRBJ2-3|.|TRBD2
CASSTGLGAGGGTQYF
TGTGCCAGCAGTACCGGCCTGGGTGCGGGAGGTGGTACGCAGTATTTT
>TRBV12-3/TRBV12-4|TRBJ2-6|.|.
CASSWGSGANVLTF
TGTGCCAGCTCGTGGGGATCTGGGGCCAACGTCCTGACTTTC
>TRBV12-3/TRBV12-4|TRBJ2-5|.|TRBD2
CASSSFSGEGETQYF
TGTGCCAGCAGTTCATTTAGCGGGGAGGGAGAGACCCAGTACTTC
>TRBV3-1|TRBJ1-1|.|.
CASSHSGTENTEAFF
TGTGCCAGCAGCCACTCCGGGACGGAGAACACTGAAGCTTTCTTT